What follows is one TCR beta chain and its context. The sample belongs to a study of cytotoxic CD8 clonotypes in ibrutinib-treated CLL. Generated by immunoSEQ multiplex PCR, the TCRdb table keeps only in-frame clones and is missing some. The sample has some 130,000 clones, approximately 85% seen once. CDR1 is MDHEN, CDR2 SYDVKM, per germline. The CDR3 covers 15 residues. V dropped 10 bases and J dropped 2 bases, with 20 bases sitting between them. The source was PBMCs, collected after 24 months of ibrutinib treatment. This receptor was obtained from a human donor with chronic lymphocytic leukemia. The V and J genes are TRBV28 and TRBJ1-2; maybe TRBD1 (5 bases). The CDR3 DNA reads TGTGCCACAGGAGACACCGGACACCAAAACTATGGCTACACCTTC. This encodes CATGDTGHQNYGYTF.